The 8 T cell receptor beta chains presented below share a single source sample, sequenced in a study of OX40 agonist ivuxolimab in advanced cancers. Assay used: immunoSEQ multiplex PCR; TCRdb lists only in-frame clones, some missing. The table shows about 91,000 clones, with 85% to 90% occurring only once. The sequencing used CD4+ or CD8+ T cells sorted from blood, collected in a trial of the OX40 agonist ivuxolimab. Every receptor here comes from an adult with an advanced solid tumor such as melanoma, head and neck, liver or kidney cancer.

The rearrangement joins TRBV6-1 to TRBJ2-1; 7 positions match TRBD2. This CDR3 contains 16 residues. V lost 1 base and J lost 4; bases outside the gene matches: 7. Germline V gives CDR1 MNHNS, CDR2 SASEGT. The CDR3: CASSEGGGVRYNEQFF. The DNA of the CDR3 is TGTGCCAGCAGTGAAGGTGGGGGGGTGAGATACAATGAGCAGTTCTTC.

In DNA, the CDR3 is TGTGCCAGCAACCTACAGGCCCACTCTGGGGCCAACGTCCTGACTTTC. This translates into CASNLQAHSGANVLTF. The chain carries TRBV7-8 and TRBJ2-6; TRBD1 might be the D (5 bases). The germline V gene encodes CDR1 SGHVS and CDR2 FQNEAQ. The CDR3 consists of 16 residues. V dropped 7 bases and J dropped 0 bases, with 13 bases sitting between them.

The chain recombines TRBV5-1 with TRBJ2-3; 10 nucleotides align to TRBD2. Germline V lookup: CDR1 SGHRS, CDR2 YFSETQ. V trimming: 4 bases; J trimming: 5 bases; junction bases outside the gene matches: 4. This CDR3 is built from 14 residues. CDR3 sequence (DNA): TGCGCCAGCAGCCCCCTAGCGGGAGAAGATACGCAGTATTTT. This codes for CASSPLAGEDTQYF.

This chain connects TRBV4-1 to TRBJ2-2; D is uncertain. The germline V gene has CDR1 MGHRA and CDR2 YSYEKL. The V gene lost 4 bases and the J gene lost 0 bases, with 9 bases spanning the gap. There are 15 residues in the CDR3. CDR3 residues: CASSPPAANTGELFF. CDR3 bases: TGCGCCAGCAGCCCTCCGGCGGCGAACACCGGGGAGCTGTTTTTT.

The rearrangement joins TRBV28 to TRBJ2-7, with D maybe TRBD1 (6 bases). The CDR3 length is 16 residues. Trimming removed 5 bases at V and 0 bases at J, with 17 bases between. The germline gives CDR1 MDHEN, CDR2 SYDVKM. The CDR3 reads CASSGSGTRPSYEQYF. CDR3 DNA: TGTGCCAGCAGTGGATCCGGGACACGGCCCTCCTACGAGCAGTACTTC.

For the CDR3, the DNA is TGTGCCAGCAGCTTCCAGGTATCCGATGGCTACACCTTC. Protein sequence: CASSFQVSDGYTF. V is TRBV13 and J is TRBJ1-2; D not certain. CDR1 and CDR2 (germline): PRHDT, FYEKMQ (reference sequence). The length of the CDR3 is 13 residues. V shed 3 bases and J shed 6 bases, with 11 bases lying between them.

The rearrangement links TRBV7-8 to TRBJ1-5; TRBD1 is a possible D gene (6 bases). The CDR3 has 15 amino acids. CDR1 is SGHVS, CDR2 FQNEAQ, per germline. Trimming shortened V by 1 base and J by 6 bases, and 13 bases separated the two germline ends. CDR3 loop: CASSLDGQLGQPQHF. CDR3 DNA sequence: TGTGCCAGCAGCTTAGATGGACAGTTAGGTCAGCCCCAGCATTTT. The complete variable domain, with remaining parts taken from reference TRBV7-8 and TRBJ1-5, reads GAGVSQSPRYKVAKRGQDVALRCDPISGHVSLFWYQQALGQGPEFLTYFQNEAQLDKSGLPSDRFFAERPEGSVSTLKIQRTQQEDSAVYLCASSLDGQLGQPQHFGDGTRLSIL.

This rearrangement joins TRBV5-4 to TRBJ2-5, with 10 bases that match TRBD1. This CDR3 contains 15 residues. Looked up from germline, CDR1 is SGHNT and CDR2 is YYREEE (reference sequence). V lost 3 bases to trimming and J lost 5 bases; unmatched junction nucleotides: 7. CDR3 sequence (DNA): TGTGCCAGCAGCTCTCCCGGGACAGGGGTCGAGACCCAGTACTTC. Translation gives CASSSPGTGVETQYF.